Below are 5 T cell receptor beta chains sequenced from a single sample in a study of technical replicates of blood from a few donors. Repertoires were generated with immunoSEQ multiplex PCR, while TCRdb's copy carries only in-frame clones and drops some. The sample yields roughly 80,000 clones, about nine tenths seen once. The sequencing sample was made of T cells isolated from PBMCs. Receptor source: a human donor in good health.

This rearrangement joins TRBV29-1 to TRBJ2-1; 14 bases are a match to TRBD2. J was trimmed by 10 bases and V by 6 bases; bases with no gene match: 8. The CDR3 has 14 amino acids. The germline gives CDR1 SQVTM, CDR2 ANQGSEA. The CDR3 coding sequence is TGCAGCGTGGGGGGACTAGCGGGAGCTGAGGAGCAGTTCTTC. Translated, it gives CSVGGLAGAEEQFF.

The J gene is TRBJ1-1, the V gene TRBV9; 12 positions match TRBD1. This CDR3 is 16 amino acids long. In germline, CDR1 is SGDLS, CDR2 YYNGEE. The V gene end was trimmed by 2 bases and the J gene end by 8 bases; junction bases not matched to a gene: 10. The CDR3 spells CASSVSLGQGAKEAFF. CDR3 nucleotides: TGTGCCAGCAGCGTGTCTCTGGGACAGGGGGCCAAGGAAGCTTTCTTT.

This clone was seen once. The CDR3 protein is CAWGPSAREVTYNEQFF. For the CDR3, the DNA is TGTGCCTGGGGTCCCTCGGCGCGGGAGGTCACCTACAATGAGCAGTTCTTC. The gene calls are TRBV30 and TRBJ2-1, with 8 bases that match TRBD2. This CDR3 spans 17 amino acids. Germline CDR1 is GTSNPN and CDR2 is SVGIG (reference sequence). Trimming removed 5 bases from V and 2 bases from J; junction bases left unmatched: 14.

This chain connects TRBV6-5 to TRBJ2-1; 7 bases line up with TRBD2. From germline, CDR1 is MNHEY and CDR2 SVGAGI. This CDR3 has 15 residues. Trimming cost V 3 bases and J 2 bases; bases outside gene matches: 4. CDR3 protein: CASSYNGRTYNEQFF. The CDR3, as DNA: TGTGCCAGCAGTTATAACGGGAGGACCTACAATGAGCAGTTCTTC.

CDR3 region: CASSGAGPNYGYTF. The CDR3 DNA reads TGTGCCAGCAGTGGGGCAGGCCCTAACTATGGCTACACCTTC. The genes are TRBV2 and TRBJ1-2; D not resolved. The germline V and J ends were trimmed by 4 bases and 0 bases, with 9 bases remaining between them. The CDR3 length is 14 residues. Germline V CDR1 and CDR2: SNHLY, FYNNEI.